This is a list of T cell receptor beta chains from one sample in a study of cytomegalovirus exposure and HLA in healthy donors. TCRdb keeps only in-frame clones here, not all; method: immunoSEQ multiplex PCR. The sample has about 99,000 clones, over 75% seen once. Sequencing was carried out using PBMCs. The receptors shown here come from a man in his forties in good health and CMV-seronegative. CDR3s leave out the opening cysteine and the closing phenylalanine or tryptophan. D genes are given only for firm matches. Clone size is stated in some rows and not others, as once, few, many or a class when expanded.

abundance	d_gene	v_gene	j_gene	CDR3aa
few	.	TRBV6-5	TRBJ1-5	ASKPSTGYNQPQH
.	TRBD1	TRBV7-9	TRBJ2-1	ASSKRDRGLHEQF
few	TRBD1	TRBV27	TRBJ2-5	ASSLSGTGLETQY
few	.	TRBV28	TRBJ2-7	ASREDYEQY
few	TRBD1	TRBV10-3	TRBJ2-2	AISGRTGVITGELF
.	.	TRBV7-3	TRBJ2-1	ASSSSGGPVNEQF
few	.	TRBV29-1	TRBJ1-2	SVEDRGTETYGYT
.	.	TRBV28	TRBJ2-7	ASSLSSRPYEQY
.	.	TRBV5-6	TRBJ1-1	ASSWGLNTEAF
few	TRBD2	TRBV5-5	TRBJ2-7	ASSLGTSGTYEQY
few	.	TRBV6-1	TRBJ2-2	ASSESGQPLGGELF
.	.	TRBV7-2	TRBJ1-5	ASSDSGVVKANQPQH
.	TRBD1	TRBV18	TRBJ2-5	ASSSRQGRETQY
.	.	TRBV11-2	TRBJ1-6	ASTILSGYNSPLH
.	.	TRBV19	TRBJ1-2	ASSMPVYGYT